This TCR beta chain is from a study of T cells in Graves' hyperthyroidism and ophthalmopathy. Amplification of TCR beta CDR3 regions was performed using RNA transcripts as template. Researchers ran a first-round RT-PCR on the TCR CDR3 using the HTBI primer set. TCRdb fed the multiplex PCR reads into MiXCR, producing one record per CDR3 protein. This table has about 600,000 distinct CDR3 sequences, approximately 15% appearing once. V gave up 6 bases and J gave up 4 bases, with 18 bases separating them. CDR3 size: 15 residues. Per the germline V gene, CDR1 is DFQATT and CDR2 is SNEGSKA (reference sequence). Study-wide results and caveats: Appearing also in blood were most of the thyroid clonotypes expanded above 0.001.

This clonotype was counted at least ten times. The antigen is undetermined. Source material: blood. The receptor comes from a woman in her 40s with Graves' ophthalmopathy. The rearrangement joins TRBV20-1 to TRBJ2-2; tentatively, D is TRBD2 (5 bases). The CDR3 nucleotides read TGCAGTGCCTACTCGGGTTCGGGGATCACCGGGGAGCTGTTTTTT. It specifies CSAYSGSGITGELFF.